The clone carrying this T cell receptor beta chain was counted ten times or more. Its antigen remains unidentified. The study based diagnoses on clinical symptoms, serum thyroxine and TRAb, thyroid ultrasound and orbital computed tomography. Source material for PBMCs was roughly 10 ml fresh peripheral blood. What was amplified from RNA transcripts were TCR beta CDR3 regions. HTBI primers were employed in a first-round RT-PCR of the TCR CDR3. One entry per CDR3 protein, called by TCRdb with MiXCR from the multiplex PCR reads. The data contain fewer than 350,000 distinct CDR3 sequences, over 15% of them seen just once; the ten biggest clones take up roughly 16%. CDR3 length equals 14 residues. The germline V gene encodes CDR1 SGHRS and CDR2 YFSETQ. Trimming took off 1 base at V and 4 bases at J, with 8 bases between the two ends. The sample originates from a study of T cells in Graves' hyperthyroidism and ophthalmopathy. Overall study results and limits: Blood also carried most thyroid clonotypes expanded above 0.001.

The clonotype originates from a woman in her thirties or forties with Graves' ophthalmopathy. The J gene is TRBJ2-2, the V gene TRBV5-1; D uncertain. Sequenced input: blood. DNA of the CDR3: TGCGCCAGCAGCTTGCTCTCCGGCACCGGGGAGCTGTTTTTT. Its translation is CASSLLSGTGELFF.